The 14 T cell receptor beta chains presented below share a single source sample, sequenced in a study of blood T cell repertoires in COVID-19. Sequencing used immunoSEQ multiplex PCR; TCRdb keeps in-frame clones, though not all of them. The data show 200,000 to 250,000 clones, 75% to 85% seen once. Input material: peripheral blood. The receptors originated from a human donor in a cohort sampled during active COVID-19.

This sequence joins TRBV5-1 and TRBJ2-7; 7 nucleotides match TRBD2. The V gene end was trimmed by 0 bases and the J gene end by 0 bases; junction bases not matched to a gene: 12. Germline-derived CDR1 and CDR2 are SGHRS and YFSETQ. The CDR3 loop spans 18 amino acids. This chain's CDR3 is CASSLASGVAGVSYEQYF. CDR3 in DNA: TGCGCCAGCAGCTTGGCCTCAGGCGTAGCGGGCGTCTCCTACGAGCAGTACTTC.

The V and J genes are TRBV11-2 and TRBJ1-4; 7 bases are shared with TRBD1. The CDR3 runs 13 residues. Germline CDR1 reads SGHAT; CDR2 reads FQNNGV. With 5 bases clipped from V and 12 bases from J, the junction kept 9 bases outside the gene matches. CDR3 residues: CASSLRLGGQLFF. As DNA, the CDR3 is TGTGCCAGCAGCCTAAGACTAGGGGGCCAACTGTTTTTT.

The chain combines TRBV6-6 with TRBJ2-5; 14 positions match TRBD2. This CDR3 is built from 15 residues. J lost 4 bases, V lost 5 bases, and 3 bases had no gene match. Germline V gene sequence: CDR1 MNHNY, CDR2 SVGAGI (reference sequence). This CDR3 is CASSAGTSGRETQYF. CDR3 in DNA: TGTGCCAGCAGTGCCGGGACTAGCGGGAGAGAGACCCAGTACTTC.

The chain combines TRBV19 with TRBJ2-7; 14 positions match TRBD2. With 4 bases clipped from V and 3 bases from J, the junction kept 2 bases outside the gene matches. The CDR3 is made up of 15 amino acids. CDR1 and CDR2 (germline): LNHDA, SQIVND (reference sequence). Here the CDR3 reads CASSKTSGRVYEQYF. CDR3 bases: TGTGCCAGTAGTAAGACTAGCGGGAGGGTCTACGAGCAGTACTTC. Filled out from reference TRBV19 and TRBJ2-7, the complete variable domain reads DGGITQSPKYLFRKEGQNVTLSCEQNLNHDAMYWYRQDPGQGLRLIYYSQIVNDFQKGDIAEGYSVSREKKESFPLTVTSAQKNPTAFYLCASSKTSGRVYEQYFGPGTRLTVT.

This rearrangement joins TRBV7-9 to TRBJ2-7; perhaps TRBD2 as D (6 bases). The CDR3 runs to 14 residues. CDR1 SEHNR and CDR2 FQNEAQ come from the germline V gene (reference sequence). The ends were cut back, 5 bases at V and 0 bases at J, with 11 bases in the middle. The CDR3 reads CASSRPGSSYEQYF. CDR3 bases: TGTGCCAGCAGCCGACCCGGGAGCTCCTACGAGCAGTACTTC.

The rearrangement links TRBV2 to TRBJ2-3, with 7 bases identical to TRBD2. Germline values: CDR1 SNHLY, CDR2 FYNNEI. CDR3 size: 15 residues. J gave up 0 bases and V 8 bases, and 8 bases lay outside the gene matches. The CDR3, as DNA: TGTGCCAGCCGTTCGGCGGGAGCCAGCACAGATACGCAGTATTTT. Protein product: CASRSAGASTDTQYF.

V gene TRBV7-9 combines with J gene TRBJ1-4, with 10 nucleotides matching TRBD1. V gave up 5 bases and J gave up 8 bases; unmatched junction bases: 5. This CDR3 comprises 14 residues. Per the germline V gene, CDR1 is SEHNR and CDR2 is FQNEAQ (reference sequence). The chain's CDR3 is CASSATGGDEKLFF. The CDR3 DNA is TGTGCCAGCAGCGCGACAGGGGGCGACGAAAAACTGTTTTTT. Complete variable domain (other parts from reference TRBV7-9 and TRBJ1-4): DTGVSQNPRHKITKRGQNVTFRCDPISEHNRLYWYRQTLGQGPEFLTYFQNEAQLEKSRLLSDRFSAERPKGSFSTLEIQRTEQGDSAMYLCASSATGGDEKLFFGSGTQLSVL.

In DNA form, the CDR3 reads TGTGCCACCAGTGATTACCCGACTAGCGGGAGGGAGACCCAGTACTTC. Translation: CATSDYPTSGRETQYF. The chain combines TRBV24-1 with TRBJ2-5, with 13 nucleotides matching TRBD2. Germline CDR1 reads KGHDR; CDR2 reads SFDVKD. The junction had 4 bases not matched to a gene; V was cut back by 2 bases and J by 5 bases. There are 16 residues in the CDR3.

The V and J genes are TRBV7-2 and TRBJ2-1; 8 bases match TRBD2. The CDR3 runs 16 residues. J lost 2 bases, V lost 3 bases, and 6 bases had no gene match. CDR1 is SGHTA and CDR2 is FQGNSA in the germline V gene. The CDR3 DNA reads as TGTGCCAGCAGCTTGGAGACTAGCGCGCCCTACAATGAGCAGTTCTTC. It codes for CASSLETSAPYNEQFF.

The gene calls are TRBV14 and TRBJ2-7; TRBD2 matches 10 bases. The germline V gene has CDR1 SGHDN and CDR2 FVKESK. The V segment lost 2 bases and the J segment 3 bases; nucleotides outside the gene matches: 10. The CDR3 has 17 amino acids. The CDR3 here is CASSQNGGSGRFYEQYF. DNA for the CDR3: TGTGCCAGCAGCCAAAACGGGGGTAGCGGGAGGTTCTACGAGCAGTACTTC.

This rearrangement joins TRBV30 to TRBJ1-5, with TRBD1 matching over 7 bases. With 5 bases clipped from V and 4 bases from J, the junction kept 5 bases outside the gene matches. This CDR3 spans 13 amino acids. Germline loops: CDR1 GTSNPN, CDR2 SVGIG (reference sequence). The CDR3 sequence is CAWAGTVNQPQHF. The CDR3 DNA sequence: TGTGCCTGGGCCGGGACAGTGAATCAGCCCCAGCATTTT.

The rearrangement uses TRBV28 and TRBJ2-7; possible D gene TRBD1, 5 bases. V shed 6 bases and J shed 7 bases, with 10 bases lying between them. The CDR3 has 11 residues. Looked up from germline, CDR1 is MDHEN and CDR2 is SYDVKM. CDR3 DNA: TGTGCCAGCAGCCTATACAGGGAGCAGTACTTC. The encoded protein is CASSLYREQYF.

The V gene is TRBV2, the J gene TRBJ2-1, with a weak D call TRBD2 (5 bases). CDR1 and CDR2 (germline): SNHLY, FYNNEI. The CDR3 is 12 amino acids. V lost 6 bases, J lost 14 bases, and 17 bases lay in between. CDR3 nucleotides: TGTGCCAGCAGGTCCGCCGAGGTGACTAAGTTCTTC. It is translated as CASRSAEVTKFF.

The chain joins TRBV28 to TRBJ2-1; D is perhaps TRBD1 (5 bases). This CDR3 contains 13 residues. Trimming took off 4 bases at V and 4 bases at J, with 8 bases between the two ends. Per germline, CDR1 MDHEN and CDR2 SYDVKM. The CDR3 sequence is CASSSGPYNEQFF. In DNA, the CDR3 is TGTGCCAGCAGTTCAGGGCCGTACAATGAGCAGTTCTTC.